This TCR beta chain came from a study of cytomegalovirus exposure and HLA in healthy donors. Findings and caveats of the study: Cytomegalovirus association was listed for about 150 TCR beta chains.

To note about this clone: Its antigen is not known.

This PCR relied on a set of 60 Vbeta primers and 13 Jbeta primers. The method was immunoSEQ multiplex PCR; TCRdb's version includes in-frame clones alone and lacks a portion of them. In the table there are fewer than 250,000 clones, around 86% of which are singletons. Source material: PBMCs. This clonotype originated in a woman between 45 and 60 years old in good health and CMV-seropositive.

CDR3 nucleotide sequence: TGTGCCAGCAGCTTAGTGGGGACTTCAGCCAAAAACATTCAGTACTTC. Amino acid sequence: CASSLVGTSAKNIQYF. This sequence joins TRBV7-2 and TRBJ2-4; perhaps TRBD2 as D (6 bases). Germline CDR1 is SGHTA and CDR2 is FQGNSA. The CDR3 has 16 residues. V was shortened by 1 base and J by 0 bases, with 10 bases between the two germline ends. The whole variable domain, remainder taken from reference TRBV7-2 and TRBJ2-4, is GAGVSQSPSNKVTEKGKDVELRCDPISGHTALYWYRQSLGQGLEFLIYFQGNSAPDKSGLPSDRFSAERTGGSVSTLTIQRTQQEDSAVYLCASSLVGTSAKNIQYFGAGTRLSVL.